This TCR beta chain was sequenced during a study of regulatory T cells in long-lasting Graves disease. Researchers made TCR beta libraries by using iRepertoire HTBI primers and running Arm-PCR on CDR3 regions. TCRdb independently ran MiXCR on the multiplex PCR reads; one entry per CDR3 protein. The sample holds hundreds of thousands of distinct CDR3 sequences, roughly a sixth seen once. This clonotype was counted only a few times. The V end was cut by 3 bases, the J end by 5 bases, with 16 bases between. This CDR3 contains 15 residues. CDR1 KGHSH and CDR2 LQKENI come from the germline V gene. Time point noted: newly diagnosed GD, antithyroid drugs for less than 3 months. From RNA extracted from PBMCs, the TCR library was made.

V is TRBV18 and J is TRBJ1-1; a possible D gene is TRBD1 (5 bases). The receptor's source is a female donor with Graves disease. The sample in question was peripheral blood mononuclear cells (PBMCs), obtained at new diagnosis, from a patient treated with antithyroid drugs. The CDR3 DNA reads TGTGCCAGCTCACCCTCAAGAGGGGCGGGAACTGAAGCTTTCTTT. Translated, it gives CASSPSRGAGTEAFF.